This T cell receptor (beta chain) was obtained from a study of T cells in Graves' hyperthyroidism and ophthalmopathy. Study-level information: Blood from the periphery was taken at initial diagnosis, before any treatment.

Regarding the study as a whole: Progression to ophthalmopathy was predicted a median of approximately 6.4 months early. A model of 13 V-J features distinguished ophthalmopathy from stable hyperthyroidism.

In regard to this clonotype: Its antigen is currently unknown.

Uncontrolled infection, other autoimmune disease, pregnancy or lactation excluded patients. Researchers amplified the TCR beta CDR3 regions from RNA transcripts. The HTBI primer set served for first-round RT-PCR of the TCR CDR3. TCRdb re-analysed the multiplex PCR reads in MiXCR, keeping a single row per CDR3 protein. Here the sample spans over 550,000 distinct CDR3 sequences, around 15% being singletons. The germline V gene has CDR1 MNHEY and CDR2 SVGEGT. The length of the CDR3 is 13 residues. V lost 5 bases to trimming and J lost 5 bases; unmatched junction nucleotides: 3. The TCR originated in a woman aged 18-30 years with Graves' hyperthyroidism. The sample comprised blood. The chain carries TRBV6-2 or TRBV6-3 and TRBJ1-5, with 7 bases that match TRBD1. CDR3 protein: CASSQTGYQPQHF. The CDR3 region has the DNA TGTGCCAGCAGTCAGACAGGGTATCAGCCCCAGCATTTT.